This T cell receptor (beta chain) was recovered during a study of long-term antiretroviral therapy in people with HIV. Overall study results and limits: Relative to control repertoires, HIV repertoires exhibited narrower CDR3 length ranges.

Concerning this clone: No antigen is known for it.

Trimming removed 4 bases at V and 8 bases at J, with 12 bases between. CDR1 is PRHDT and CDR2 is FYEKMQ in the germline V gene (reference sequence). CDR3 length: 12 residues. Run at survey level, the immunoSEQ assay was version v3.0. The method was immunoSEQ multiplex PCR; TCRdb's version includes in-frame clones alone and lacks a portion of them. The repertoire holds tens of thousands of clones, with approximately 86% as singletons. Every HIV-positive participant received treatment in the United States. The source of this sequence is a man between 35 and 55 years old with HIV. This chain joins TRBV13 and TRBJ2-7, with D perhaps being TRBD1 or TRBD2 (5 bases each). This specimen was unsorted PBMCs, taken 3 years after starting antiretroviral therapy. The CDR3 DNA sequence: TGTGCCAGCAGCTCCGCCGGGACCAAGCAGTACTTC. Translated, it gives CASSSAGTKQYF.